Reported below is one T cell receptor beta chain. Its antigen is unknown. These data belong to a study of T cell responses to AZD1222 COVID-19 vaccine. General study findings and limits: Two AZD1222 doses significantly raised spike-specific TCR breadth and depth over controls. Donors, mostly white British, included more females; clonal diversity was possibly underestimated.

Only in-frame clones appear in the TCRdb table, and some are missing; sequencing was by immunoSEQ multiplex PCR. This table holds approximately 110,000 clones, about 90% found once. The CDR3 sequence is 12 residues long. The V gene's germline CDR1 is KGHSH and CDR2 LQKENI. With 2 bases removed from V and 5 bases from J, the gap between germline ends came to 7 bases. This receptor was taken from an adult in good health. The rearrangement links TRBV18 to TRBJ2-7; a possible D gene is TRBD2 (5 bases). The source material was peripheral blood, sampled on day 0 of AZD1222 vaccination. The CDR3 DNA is TGTGCCAGCTCACCATGGGGAGACGAGCAGTACTTC. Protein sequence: CASSPWGDEQYF.